These 22 T cell receptor beta chains were all obtained from the same sample, sequenced in a study of blood T cells in healthy people across ages. Next came a second PCR, run for roughly 7 to 12 cycles, which used a sample-barcoded 5' primer along with a J-beta primer mix. TCRdb re-analysed the 5' RACE reads in MiXCR, keeping a single row per CDR3 protein. Of 600,000 or so distinct CDR3 sequences listed, 47% were seen once; the top ten hold under 30%. Sequencing was performed on blood. The source is a man older than 75 in good health.

The sample holds a few counts of this clonotype. This chain connects TRBV3-1 to TRBJ2-1; 11 bases agree with TRBD2. Trimming removed 5 bases from V and 7 bases from J; junction bases left unmatched: 7. The CDR3 has 15 residues. In germline, CDR1 is LGHDT, CDR2 YNNKEL (reference sequence). The CDR3 DNA follows: TGTGCCAGCAGCTTGCGTACTAGCGGGGGTAATGAGCAGTTCTTC. This gives the protein CASSLRTSGGNEQFF.

This clonotype was found a few times. This chain connects TRBV11-1 to TRBJ2-1; D may be TRBD1 (6 bases). Germline loops: CDR1 SGHAT, CDR2 FQDESV (reference sequence). This CDR3 is built from 16 residues. V lost 5 bases and J lost 8, with 22 bases in between. The CDR3: CASSPSTGIWSDEQFF. In nucleotides, the CDR3 is TGTGCCAGCAGCCCCTCAACAGGGATTTGGTCGGATGAGCAGTTCTTC.

The J gene is TRBJ2-7, the V gene TRBV20-1; TRBD1 is a possible D gene (5 bases). Per germline, CDR1 DFQATT and CDR2 SNEGSKA (reference sequence). Deletions cut 7 bases from V and 5 bases from J, with 15 bases between. CDR3 length: 12 amino acids. The DNA for the CDR3 is TGCAGTGTTAGGGGCGGAATGGACGAGCAGTACTTC. Its translation: CSVRGGMDEQYF.

This clonotype appeared a single time. The chain combines TRBV6-2 or TRBV6-3 with TRBJ2-7; 8 bases map to TRBD2. Germline V gene data show CDR1 as MNHEY and CDR2 as SVGEGT. V shed 7 bases and J 3 bases; nucleotides not matched to a gene: 8. The CDR3 is made up of 14 amino acids. As DNA, the CDR3 is TGTGCCAGCAACGACGGGAGGGCCAACTACGAGCAGTACTTC. This sequence encodes CASNDGRANYEQYF.

This chain links TRBV12-3 or TRBV12-4 with TRBJ2-3, with 8 bases identical to TRBD2. V was clipped by 5 bases and J by 8 bases; unmatched bases: 12. The CDR3 has 15 residues. CDR3 in amino acids: CASSLSGLDGGTQYF. The DNA of the CDR3 is TGTGCCAGCAGTCTTTCGGGACTAGATGGGGGTACGCAGTATTTT.

This rearrangement joins TRBV11-3 to TRBJ2-5; 9 nucleotides line up with TRBD2. The CDR3 spans 16 residues. V lost 1 base and J lost 3; bases outside the gene matches: 6. Germline CDR1 SGHNT, CDR2 YENEEA. The CDR3 DNA sequence: TGTGCCAGCAGCTTAGGCGGGAGGGGTCAAAAAGAGACCCAGTACTTC. Its translation is CASSLGGRGQKETQYF. Filled out from reference TRBV11-3 and TRBJ2-5, the complete variable domain reads EAGVVQSPRYKIIEKKQPVAFWCNPISGHNTLYWYLQNLGQGPELLIRYENEEAVDDSQLPKDRFSAERLKGVDSTLKIQPAELGDSAVYLCASSLGGRGQKETQYFGPGTRLLVL.

The rearrangement links TRBV2 to TRBJ1-5; 7 bases are a match to TRBD1. The germline V gene has CDR1 SNHLY and CDR2 FYNNEI. Trimming removed 3 bases from V and 0 bases from J; junction bases left unmatched: 5. This CDR3 has 16 residues. CDR3 DNA sequence: TGTGCCAGCAGTGACGGGACAGCTTATAGCAATCAGCCCCAGCATTTT. Translating gives CASSDGTAYSNQPQHF. Together with reference TRBV2 and TRBJ1-5, the CDR3 gives the full variable domain: EPEVTQTPSHQVTQMGQEVILRCVPISNHLYFYWYRQILGQKVEFLVSFYNNEISEKSEIFDDQFSVERPDGSNFTLKIRSTKLEDSAMYFCASSDGTAYSNQPQHFGDGTRLSIL.

V usage is TRBV4-3 and J usage is TRBJ1-2; the D is unclear. The CDR3 extends over 13 amino acids. V was trimmed by 0 bases and J by 5 bases, leaving 7 bases between them. Germline-derived CDR1 and CDR2 are LGHNA and YSLEER. CDR3 residues: CASSQEAHYGYTF. The CDR3 DNA reads as TGCGCCAGCAGCCAAGAGGCCCATTATGGCTACACCTTC.

V gene TRBV5-1 combines with J gene TRBJ1-4; 7 nucleotides match TRBD1. The ends lost 4 bases at V and 8 bases at J; junction bases unmatched: 11. The CDR3 totals 15 residues. The germline CDR1 and CDR2 sequences are SGHRS and YFSETQ. In DNA form, the CDR3 reads TGCGCCAGCAGCCGCGACAGGGCCCCGGGGGAAAAACTGTTTTTT. Translating it yields CASSRDRAPGEKLFF.

The count of this clonotype is one. The chain employs TRBV12-3 or TRBV12-4 and TRBJ1-6, with D maybe TRBD1 (6 bases). V was clipped by 4 bases and J by 8 bases, with 12 bases between them. The CDR3 totals 14 residues. CDR3 coding DNA: TGTGCCAGCAGTTCACAGGGCGCGCATTCACCCCTCCACTTT. Its protein product is CASSSQGAHSPLHF.

This clonotype was observed once. V usage is TRBV5-4 and J usage is TRBJ2-1, with TRBD1 as a possible D gene (5 bases). Germline lookup yields CDR1 SGHNT and CDR2 YYREEE (reference sequence). The V end lost 10 bases, the J end lost 7 bases, and 12 bases lay between the germline ends. This CDR3 comprises 11 residues. CDR3 bases: TGTGCCTCCCAGGACACTAATGAGCAGTTCTTC. Its protein product is CASQDTNEQFF. Full variable domain (remainder filled in from reference TRBV5-4 and TRBJ2-1): ETGVTQSPTHLIKTRGQQVTLRCSSQSGHNTVSWYQQALGQGPQFIFQYYREEENGRGNFPPRFSGLQFPNYSSELNVNALELDDSALYLCASQDTNEQFFGPGTRLTVL.

The rearrangement uses TRBV4-3 and TRBJ1-4; D remains ambiguous. In germline, CDR1 is LGHNA, CDR2 YSLEER. The CDR3 runs 15 residues. Trimming removed 4 bases at V and 4 bases at J, with 13 bases between. The CDR3 nucleotides read TGCGCCAGCAGCCCAACGGCCGGGGTTAATGAAAAACTGTTTTTT. Its translation: CASSPTAGVNEKLFF.

This clonotype was observed a handful of times. The V and J genes are TRBV4-3 and TRBJ1-2, with D maybe TRBD1 (5 bases). Germline V gene lookup returns CDR1 LGHNA and CDR2 YSLEER. CDR3 length: 15 residues. V shed 0 bases and J shed 0 bases, with 8 bases lying between them. This CDR3 reads CASSQDDRANYGYTF. The CDR3 DNA reads TGCGCCAGCAGCCAAGACGACAGAGCTAACTATGGCTACACCTTC.

This clonotype has only one observation. Possible read error: a much larger clone is one base away. The chain recombines TRBV7-9 with TRBJ2-5; D not resolved. The J call is uncertain, as TRBJ2-1 better fits the DNA end. Germline V gene sequence: CDR1 SEHNR, CDR2 FQNEAQ (reference sequence). The CDR3 totals 13 residues. The CDR3, as DNA: TGTGCCAGCAGCCCCGTCCTCGAAGAGACCCAGTTCTTC. Protein product: CASSPVLEETQFF.

The chain uses TRBV7-2 and TRBJ1-4; tentatively, D is TRBD1 (6 bases). V was clipped by 5 bases and J by 10 bases, with 20 bases between them. Germline loops: CDR1 SGHTA, CDR2 FQGNSA. The CDR3 runs to 15 residues. The CDR3, as DNA: TGTGCCAGCAGCCCACAGGGCCCTAGAGGGGGAAAACTGTTTTTT. Its translation: CASSPQGPRGGKLFF.

The chain links TRBV20-1 to TRBJ2-3; 13 nucleotides match TRBD2. CDR3 size: 15 residues. After removal of 6 bases from V and 6 bases from J, the junction contained 9 bases not matched to a gene. Germline assignment: CDR1 DFQATT and CDR2 SNEGSKA (reference sequence). The CDR3 nucleotides read TGCAGTGCCACCGGGACTAGCGGGACCTGGGATACGCAGTATTTT. Its protein is CSATGTSGTWDTQYF.

V usage is TRBV29-1 and J usage is TRBJ2-3, with D possibly being TRBD1 or TRBD2 (6 bases each). CDR1 is SQVTM, CDR2 ANQGSEA, per germline. V was pared by 3 bases and J by 3 bases, with 10 bases between. The CDR3 extends over 13 amino acids. CDR3 DNA sequence: TGCAGCGTTGACGGGGGCCATACAGATACGCAGTATTTT. It is translated as CSVDGGHTDTQYF.

This clonotype was counted a few times. V gene TRBV11-1 combines with J gene TRBJ2-5, with 12 bases matching TRBD2. CDR3 length equals 16 residues. V lost 5 bases and J lost 2; bases outside the gene matches: 6. Germline V gives CDR1 SGHAT, CDR2 FQDESV (reference sequence). The CDR3 sequence: CASSLGTSGPQETQYF. CDR3 nucleotide sequence: TGTGCCAGCAGCCTAGGGACTAGCGGGCCACAAGAGACCCAGTACTTC.

This clonotype appeared a few times. The CDR3 protein is CASSSASGTGEQYF. The CDR3 nucleotides read TGTGCCAGCAGCTCCGCTAGCGGGACGGGGGAGCAGTACTTC. The V gene is TRBV7-9, the J gene TRBJ2-4, with TRBD2 identical over 9 bases. The CDR3 extends over 14 amino acids. Germline CDR1 and CDR2: SEHNR and FQNEAQ (reference sequence). Trimming at V came to 4 bases and at J to 13 bases, leaving 11 bases not matched to a gene.

This clonotype was found once. V and J are TRBV6-2 or TRBV6-3 and TRBJ2-2; the D gene is possibly TRBD2 (6 bases). The CDR3 runs to 16 residues. V lost 0 bases and J 4 bases, leaving 12 bases between the germline ends. Looked up from germline, CDR1 is MNHEY and CDR2 is SVGEGT. The CDR3 bases are TGTGCCAGCAGTTACTCGATAGGGGACTCCACCGGGGAGCTGTTTTTT. Its protein is CASSYSIGDSTGELFF.

This clonotype showed up just a few times. The rearrangement joins TRBV4-2 to TRBJ2-7; 9 bases agree with TRBD2. The CDR3 extends over 15 amino acids. Germline-derived CDR1 and CDR2 are LGHNA and YNFKEQ. Losses at the gene ends were 3 bases for V and 6 bases for J; bases not matched to a gene: 9. CDR3 sequence reads: CASSQRLAERFEQYF. The CDR3 DNA follows: TGTGCCAGCAGCCAGAGACTAGCGGAGAGATTCGAGCAGTACTTC.

V and J are TRBV2 and TRBJ1-1; D is possibly TRBD1 (5 bases). V was trimmed by 6 bases and J by 5 bases, leaving 13 bases between them. This CDR3 has 13 residues. Germline lookup yields CDR1 SNHLY and CDR2 FYNNEI. Written as DNA, the CDR3 is TGTGCCAGCAGCCGGGGGGGTCTTACTGAAGCTTTCTTT. This sequence encodes CASSRGGLTEAFF.